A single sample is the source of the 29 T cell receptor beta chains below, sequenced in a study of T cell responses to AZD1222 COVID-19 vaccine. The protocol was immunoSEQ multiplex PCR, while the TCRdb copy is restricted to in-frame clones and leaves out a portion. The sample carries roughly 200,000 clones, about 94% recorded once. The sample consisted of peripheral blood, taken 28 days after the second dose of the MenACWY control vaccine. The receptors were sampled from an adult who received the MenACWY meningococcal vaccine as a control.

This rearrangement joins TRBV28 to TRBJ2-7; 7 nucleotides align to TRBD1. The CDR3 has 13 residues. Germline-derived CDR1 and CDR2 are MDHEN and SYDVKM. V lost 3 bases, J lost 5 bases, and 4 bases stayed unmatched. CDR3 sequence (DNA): TGTGCCAGCAGTTTTAGGGGGCGGAACGAGCAGTACTTC. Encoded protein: CASSFRGRNEQYF.

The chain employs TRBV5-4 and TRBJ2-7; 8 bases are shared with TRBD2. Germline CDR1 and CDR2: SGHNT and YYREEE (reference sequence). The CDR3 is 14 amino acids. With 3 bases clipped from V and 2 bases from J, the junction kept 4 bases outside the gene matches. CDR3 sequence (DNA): TGTGCCAGCAGCTCCGACGGGAGGGCCTACGAGCAGTACTTC. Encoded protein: CASSSDGRAYEQYF.

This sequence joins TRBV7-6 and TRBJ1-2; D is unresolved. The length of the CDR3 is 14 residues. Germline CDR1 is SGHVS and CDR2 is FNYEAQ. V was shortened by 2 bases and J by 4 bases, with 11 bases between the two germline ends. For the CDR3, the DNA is TGTGCCAGCAGCTTACTGTCCCGCCTCTATGGCTACACCTTC. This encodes CASSLLSRLYGYTF.

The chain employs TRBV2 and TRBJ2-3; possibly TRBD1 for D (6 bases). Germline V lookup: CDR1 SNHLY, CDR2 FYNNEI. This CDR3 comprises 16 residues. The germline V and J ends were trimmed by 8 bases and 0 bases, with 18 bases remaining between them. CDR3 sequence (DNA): TGTGCCAGCGTTAAGGACAGCGCATTAAGCACAGATACGCAGTATTTT. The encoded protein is CASVKDSALSTDTQYF.

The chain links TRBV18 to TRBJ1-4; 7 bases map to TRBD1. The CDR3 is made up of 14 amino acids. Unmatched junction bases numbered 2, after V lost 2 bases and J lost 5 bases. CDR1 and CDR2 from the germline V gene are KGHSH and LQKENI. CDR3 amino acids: CASSPSRGNEKLFF. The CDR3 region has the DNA TGTGCCAGCTCACCATCCAGGGGGAATGAAAAACTGTTTTTT.

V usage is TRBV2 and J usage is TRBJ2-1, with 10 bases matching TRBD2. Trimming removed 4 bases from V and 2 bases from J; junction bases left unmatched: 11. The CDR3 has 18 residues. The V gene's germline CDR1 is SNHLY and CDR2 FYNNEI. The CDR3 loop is CASSGTYRTSGPYNEQFF. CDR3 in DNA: TGTGCCAGCAGTGGGACGTATAGGACTAGCGGACCCTACAATGAGCAGTTCTTC.

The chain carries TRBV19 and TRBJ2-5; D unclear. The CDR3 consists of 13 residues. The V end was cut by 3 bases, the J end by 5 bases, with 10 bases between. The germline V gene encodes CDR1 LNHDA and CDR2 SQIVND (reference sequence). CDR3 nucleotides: TGTGCCAGTAGTATCGGCGTGGAGGAGACCCAGTACTTC. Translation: CASSIGVEETQYF.

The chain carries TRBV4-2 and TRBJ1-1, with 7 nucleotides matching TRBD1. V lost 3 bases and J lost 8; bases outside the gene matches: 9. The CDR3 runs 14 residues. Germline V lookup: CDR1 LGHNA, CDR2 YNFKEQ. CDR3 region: CASSHQGGDPEAFF. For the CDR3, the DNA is TGTGCCAGCAGCCATCAGGGGGGGGACCCCGAAGCTTTCTTT.

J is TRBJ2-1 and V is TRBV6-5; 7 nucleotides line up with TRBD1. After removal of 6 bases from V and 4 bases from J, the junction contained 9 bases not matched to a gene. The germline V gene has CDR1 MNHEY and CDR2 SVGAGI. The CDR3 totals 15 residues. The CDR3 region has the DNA TGTGCCAGCAGAGACCGGGACAGCCTGTACAATGAGCAGTTCTTC. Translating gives CASRDRDSLYNEQFF.

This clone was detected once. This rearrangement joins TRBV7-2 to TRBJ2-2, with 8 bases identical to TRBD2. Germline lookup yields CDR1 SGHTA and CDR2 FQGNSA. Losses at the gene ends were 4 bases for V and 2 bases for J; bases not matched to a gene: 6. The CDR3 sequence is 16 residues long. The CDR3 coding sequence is TGTGCCAGCAGCTCGAAGACTAGCGTTAACACCGGGGAGCTGTTTTTT. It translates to CASSSKTSVNTGELFF.

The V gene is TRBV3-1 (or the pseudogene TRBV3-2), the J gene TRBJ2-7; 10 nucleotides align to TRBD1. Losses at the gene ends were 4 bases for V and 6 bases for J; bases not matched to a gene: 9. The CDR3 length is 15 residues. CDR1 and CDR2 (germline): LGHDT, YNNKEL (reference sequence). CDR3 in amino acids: CASSLGQGGHSEQYF. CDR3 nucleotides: TGTGCCAGCAGCCTCGGACAGGGGGGTCACAGCGAGCAGTACTTC.

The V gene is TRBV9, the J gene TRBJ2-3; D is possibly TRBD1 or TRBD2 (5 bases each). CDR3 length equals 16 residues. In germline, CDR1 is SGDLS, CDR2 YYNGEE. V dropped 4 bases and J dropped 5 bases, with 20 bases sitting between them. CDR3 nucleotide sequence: TGTGCCAGCAGCAGACGGGACCACGCCGGGGTAGATACGCAGTATTTT. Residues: CASSRRDHAGVDTQYF.

The CDR3 region has the DNA TGTGCCAGCAGCTTGCAGGGGGCCGGCACTAATGAAAAACTGTTTTTT. It yields the protein CASSLQGAGTNEKLFF. The V gene is TRBV7-9, the J gene TRBJ1-4, with 8 nucleotides matching TRBD1. Looked up from germline, CDR1 is SEHNR and CDR2 is FQNEAQ (reference sequence). The junction had 5 bases not matched to a gene; V was cut back by 3 bases and J by 2 bases. This CDR3 has 16 residues.

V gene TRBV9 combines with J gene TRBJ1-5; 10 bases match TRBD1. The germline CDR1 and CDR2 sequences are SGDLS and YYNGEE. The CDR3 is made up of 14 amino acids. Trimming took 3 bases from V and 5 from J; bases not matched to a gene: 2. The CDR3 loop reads CASSAGQGYQPQHF. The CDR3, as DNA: TGTGCCAGCAGCGCGGGACAGGGGTATCAGCCCCAGCATTTT.

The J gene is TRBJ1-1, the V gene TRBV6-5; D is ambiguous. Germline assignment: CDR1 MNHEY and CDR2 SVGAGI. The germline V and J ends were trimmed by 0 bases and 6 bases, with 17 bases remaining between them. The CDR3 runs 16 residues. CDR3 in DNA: TGTGCCAGCAGTTACTCAGCATCTGAGGGTTTCCCTGAAGCTTTCTTT. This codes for CASSYSASEGFPEAFF.

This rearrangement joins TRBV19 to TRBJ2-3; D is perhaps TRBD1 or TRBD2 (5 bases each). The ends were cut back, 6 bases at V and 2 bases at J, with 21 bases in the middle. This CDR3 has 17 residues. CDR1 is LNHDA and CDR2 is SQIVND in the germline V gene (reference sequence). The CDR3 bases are TGTGCCAGTAGCTTCCTCGGGGACCCGGGACCCACAGATACGCAGTATTTT. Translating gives CASSFLGDPGPTDTQYF.

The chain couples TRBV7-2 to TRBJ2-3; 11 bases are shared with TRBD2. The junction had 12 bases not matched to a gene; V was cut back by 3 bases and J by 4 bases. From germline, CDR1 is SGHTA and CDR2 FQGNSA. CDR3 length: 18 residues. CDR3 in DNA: TGTGCCAGCAGCTTGAGGCTAGCGGGGGGCGGAGGTTCAGATACGCAGTATTTT. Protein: CASSLRLAGGGGSDTQYF.

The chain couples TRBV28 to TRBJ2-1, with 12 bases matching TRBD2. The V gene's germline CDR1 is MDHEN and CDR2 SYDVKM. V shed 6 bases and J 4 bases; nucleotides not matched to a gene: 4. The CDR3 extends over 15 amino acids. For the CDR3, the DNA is TGTGCCAGCAGGTACCTAGCGGGAGGGTACAATGAGCAGTTCTTC. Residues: CASRYLAGGYNEQFF.

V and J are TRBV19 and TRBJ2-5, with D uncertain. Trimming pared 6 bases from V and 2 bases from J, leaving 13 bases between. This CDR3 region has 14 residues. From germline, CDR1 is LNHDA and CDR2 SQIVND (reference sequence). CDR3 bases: TGTGCCAGTAGGCCCGATGGGCCACAAGAGACCCAGTACTTC. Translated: CASRPDGPQETQYF.

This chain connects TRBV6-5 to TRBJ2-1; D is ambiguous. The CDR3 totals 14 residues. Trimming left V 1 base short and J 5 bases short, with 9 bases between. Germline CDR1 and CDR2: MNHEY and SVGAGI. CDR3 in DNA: TGTGCCAGCAGTTACTTGGACGACCACAATGAGCAGTTCTTC. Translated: CASSYLDDHNEQFF.

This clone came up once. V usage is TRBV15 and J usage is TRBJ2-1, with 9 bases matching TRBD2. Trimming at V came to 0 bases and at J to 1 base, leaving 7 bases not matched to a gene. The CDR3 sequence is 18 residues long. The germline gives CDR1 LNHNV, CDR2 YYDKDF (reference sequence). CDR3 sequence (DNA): TGTGCCACCAGCAGAGAGGTCCATAGCGGGAGTTCCTACAATGAGCAGTTCTTC. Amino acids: CATSREVHSGSSYNEQFF.

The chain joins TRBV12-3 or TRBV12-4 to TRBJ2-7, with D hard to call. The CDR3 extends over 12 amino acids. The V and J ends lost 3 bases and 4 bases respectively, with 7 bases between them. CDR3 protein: CASSFGQYEQYF. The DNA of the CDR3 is TGTGCCAGCAGTTTTGGCCAGTACGAGCAGTACTTC.

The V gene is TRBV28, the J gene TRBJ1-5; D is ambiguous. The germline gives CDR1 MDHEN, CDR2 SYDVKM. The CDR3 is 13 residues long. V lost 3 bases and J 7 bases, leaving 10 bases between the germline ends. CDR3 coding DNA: TGTGCCAGCAGTTTGGAGGGTTGGCAGCCCCAGCATTTT. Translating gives CASSLEGWQPQHF. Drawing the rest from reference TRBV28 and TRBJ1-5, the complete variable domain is DVKVTQSSRYLVKRTGEKVFLECVQDMDHENMFWYRQDPGLGLRLIYFSYDVKMKEKGDIPEGYSVSREKKERFSLILESASTNQTSMYLCASSLEGWQPQHFGDGTRLSIL.

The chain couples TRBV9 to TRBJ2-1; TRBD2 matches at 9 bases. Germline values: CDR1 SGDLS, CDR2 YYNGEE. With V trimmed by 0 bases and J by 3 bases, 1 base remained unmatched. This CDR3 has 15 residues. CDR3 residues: CASSVGREGYNEQFF. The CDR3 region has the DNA TGTGCCAGCAGCGTAGGGCGGGAGGGCTACAATGAGCAGTTCTTC.

The CDR3 loop reads CASQLGGEGGELFF. In nucleotides, the CDR3 is TGTGCCAGCCAACTGGGGGGCGAGGGCGGGGAGCTGTTTTTT. J is TRBJ2-2 and V is TRBV27; either TRBD1 or TRBD2 may supply D (6 bases each). Germline CDR1 reads MNHEY; CDR2 reads SMNVEV (reference sequence). Trimming pared 8 bases from V and 7 bases from J, leaving 17 bases between. This CDR3 spans 14 amino acids.

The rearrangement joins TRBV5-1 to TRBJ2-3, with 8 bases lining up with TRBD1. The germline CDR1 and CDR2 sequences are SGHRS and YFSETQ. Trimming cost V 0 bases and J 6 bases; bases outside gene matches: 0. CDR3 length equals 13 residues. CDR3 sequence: CASSLGQGDTQYF. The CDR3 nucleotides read TGCGCCAGCAGCTTGGGACAGGGGGATACGCAGTATTTT.

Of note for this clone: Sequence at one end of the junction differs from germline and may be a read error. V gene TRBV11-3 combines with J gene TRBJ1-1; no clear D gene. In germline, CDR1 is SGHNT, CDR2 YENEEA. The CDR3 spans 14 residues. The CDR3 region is CASSLGAGNPEAFF. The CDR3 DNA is TGTGCCAGCAGCTTAGGGGCGGGGAACCCTGAAGCTTTCTTT.

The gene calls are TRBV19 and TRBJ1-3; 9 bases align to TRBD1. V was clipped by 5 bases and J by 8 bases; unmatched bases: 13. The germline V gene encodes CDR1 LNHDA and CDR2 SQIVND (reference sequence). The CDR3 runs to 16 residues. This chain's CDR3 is CASSHIWAQGADTIYF. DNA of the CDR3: TGTGCCAGTAGTCATATCTGGGCACAGGGGGCAGACACCATATATTTT.

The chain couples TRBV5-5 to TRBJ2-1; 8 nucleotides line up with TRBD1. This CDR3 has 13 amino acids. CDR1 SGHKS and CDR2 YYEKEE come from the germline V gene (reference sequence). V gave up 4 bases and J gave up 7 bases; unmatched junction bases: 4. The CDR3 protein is CASSRQGLNEQFF. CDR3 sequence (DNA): TGTGCCAGCAGCAGACAGGGGTTGAATGAGCAGTTCTTC.